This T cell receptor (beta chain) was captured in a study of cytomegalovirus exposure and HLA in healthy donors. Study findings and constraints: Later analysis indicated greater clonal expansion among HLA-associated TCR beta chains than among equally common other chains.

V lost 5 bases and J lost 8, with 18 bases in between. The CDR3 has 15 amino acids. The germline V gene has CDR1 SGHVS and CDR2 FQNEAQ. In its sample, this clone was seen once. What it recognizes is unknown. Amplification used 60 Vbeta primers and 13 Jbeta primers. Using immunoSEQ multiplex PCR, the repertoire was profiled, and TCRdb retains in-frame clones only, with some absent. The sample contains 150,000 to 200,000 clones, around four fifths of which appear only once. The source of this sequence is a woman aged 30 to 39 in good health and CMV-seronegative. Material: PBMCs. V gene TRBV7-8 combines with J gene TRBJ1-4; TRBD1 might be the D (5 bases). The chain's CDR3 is CASSPQLGGGEKLFF. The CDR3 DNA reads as TGTGCCAGCAGCCCGCAATTGGGGGGAGGGGAAAAACTGTTTTTT. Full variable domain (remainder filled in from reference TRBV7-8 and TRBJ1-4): GAGVSQSPRYKVAKRGQDVALRCDPISGHVSLFWYQQALGQGPEFLTYFQNEAQLDKSGLPSDRFFAERPEGSVSTLKIQRTQQEDSAVYLCASSPQLGGGEKLFFGSGTQLSVL.